The 12 T cell receptor beta chains below come from one sample, sequenced in a study of shared clonotypes between healthy human individuals (dated by TCRdb to the early 2020s). Libraries were constructed by the immunoSEQ multiplex PCR assay. TCRdb holds this immuneACCESS table with in-frame rearrangements only. Some clones are missing; in checked studies, unresolved V genes explain under half, and the rest has no known cause. The sample table shows hundreds of thousands of clones, and approximately 95% are seen once. The ten largest clones represent around 0.12% of the sample. CD8 naive samples consisted of CD45RO-negative cells that were positively selected for CCR7, yielding a CD45RA+CCR7+ population without TemRA cells. Source material: naive CD8+ T cells sorted from blood. The sample's cell subset or site label is to be understood as: CD45RA+CCR7+. The receptors stem from a woman in her twenties or thirties in good health.

The genes are TRBV4-1 and TRBJ2-7; tentatively, D is TRBD2 (5 bases). Germline V gene sequence: CDR1 MGHRA, CDR2 YSYEKL. V dropped 0 bases and J dropped 1 base, with 16 bases sitting between them. CDR3 length: 17 amino acids. As DNA, the CDR3 is TGCGCCAGCAGCCAAGATCCCGCGGGTTTTGAGTCCTACGAGCAGTACTTC. Its translation is CASSQDPAGFESYEQYF.

This clone was recorded once. J is TRBJ2-5 and V is TRBV28; possible D gene TRBD2, 7 bases. This CDR3 contains 20 residues. Germline V gene sequence: CDR1 MDHEN, CDR2 SYDVKM. V lost 3 bases and J 2 bases, leaving 28 bases between the germline ends. Written as DNA, the CDR3 is TGTGCCAGCAGTTTTGGGAGGGAACAGGGACCAGGGTTGGGGCAAGAGACCCAGTACTTC. Its protein is CASSFGREQGPGLGQETQYF. Variable domain in full (rest from reference TRBV28 and TRBJ2-5): DVKVTQSSRYLVKRTGEKVFLECVQDMDHENMFWYRQDPGLGLRLIYFSYDVKMKEKGDIPEGYSVSREKKERFSLILESASTNQTSMYLCASSFGREQGPGLGQETQYFGPGTRLLVL.

This clone came up once. J is TRBJ1-1 and V is TRBV28; D remains unclear. The CDR3 runs 14 residues. V dropped 2 bases and J dropped 3 bases, with 10 bases sitting between them. The V gene's germline CDR1 is MDHEN and CDR2 SYDVKM. DNA of the CDR3: TGTGCCAGCAGTTTAGGTCCAGAGTACACTGAAGCTTTCTTT. The encoded protein is CASSLGPEYTEAFF. Full variable domain (outside the CDR3, taken from reference TRBV28 and TRBJ1-1): DVKVTQSSRYLVKRTGEKVFLECVQDMDHENMFWYRQDPGLGLRLIYFSYDVKMKEKGDIPEGYSVSREKKERFSLILESASTNQTSMYLCASSLGPEYTEAFFGQGTRLTVV.

The V gene is TRBV10-1, the J gene TRBJ1-1; no definite D call. V lost 3 bases and J lost 6, with 11 bases in between. Per the germline V gene, CDR1 is WNHNN and CDR2 is SYGVQD (reference sequence). The CDR3 loop spans 13 amino acids. CDR3 region: CASSDLGGAEAFF. CDR3 in DNA: TGCGCCAGCAGTGACCTAGGCGGGGCTGAAGCTTTCTTT.

This rearrangement joins TRBV19 to TRBJ2-7, with TRBD2 matching 12 bases. V lost 10 bases, J lost 7 bases, and 14 bases stayed unmatched. Germline CDR1 is LNHDA and CDR2 is SQIVND (reference sequence). This CDR3 is built from 15 residues. The CDR3 region has the DNA TGTGCCATAACTGCGACTAGCGGGAGACCGTGGGAGCAGTACTTC. It translates to CAITATSGRPWEQYF.

Comments on this clone: This sample also contains other DNA sequences that code for the same CDR3. This chain uses TRBV5-1 with TRBJ1-1; no reliable D call. The V gene lost 2 bases and the J gene lost 3 bases, with 8 bases spanning the gap. The CDR3 runs to 13 residues. Germline V lookup: CDR1 SGHRS, CDR2 YFSETQ. DNA for the CDR3: TGCGCCAGCAGCTTAGGCGGGGACACTGAAGCTTTCTTT. This sequence encodes CASSLGGDTEAFF.

This chain connects TRBV10-1 to TRBJ2-6; D possibly matches TRBD1 or TRBD2 (5 bases each). Germline values: CDR1 WNHNN, CDR2 SYGVQD (reference sequence). V lost 2 bases to trimming and J lost 2 bases, with 13 bases between them. The CDR3 runs to 17 residues. Here the CDR3 DNA reads TGCGCCAGCAGTGAGGGCGGCGAGGGGCCTGGGGCCAACGTCCTGACTTTC. It encodes CASSEGGEGPGANVLTF.

The chain combines TRBV28 with TRBJ1-1, with 9 bases identical to TRBD1. V dropped 1 base and J dropped 1; count of bases not matched to a gene: 10. The CDR3 is 18 amino acids. Germline V gives CDR1 MDHEN, CDR2 SYDVKM. The CDR3 reads CASSLYRPGQGRNTEAFF. CDR3 DNA: TGTGCCAGCAGTTTATATCGCCCTGGACAGGGGAGGAACACTGAAGCTTTCTTT. The complete variable domain, with remaining parts taken from reference TRBV28 and TRBJ1-1, reads DVKVTQSSRYLVKRTGEKVFLECVQDMDHENMFWYRQDPGLGLRLIYFSYDVKMKEKGDIPEGYSVSREKKERFSLILESASTNQTSMYLCASSLYRPGQGRNTEAFFGQGTRLTVV.

This chain joins TRBV6-5 and TRBJ1-1, with TRBD1 identical over 7 bases. With V trimmed by 5 bases and J by 4 bases, 7 bases remained unmatched. The CDR3 loop spans 14 amino acids. The V gene's germline CDR1 is MNHEY and CDR2 SVGAGI. The CDR3 nucleotides are TGTGCCAGCAGTATATCTCGACAGGGCACTGAAGCTTTCTTT. Its translation: CASSISRQGTEAFF.

The chain has TRBV7-9 and TRBJ2-2, with D tentatively TRBD1 or TRBD2 (5 bases each). The CDR3 is 19 residues long. Germline V gene sequence: CDR1 SEHNR, CDR2 FQNEAQ (reference sequence). V was pared by 5 bases and J by 0 bases, with 22 bases between. CDR3 sequence (DNA): TGTGCCAGCAGCGCAGCGATAGCACGGGGACCTACGAACACCGGGGAGCTGTTTTTT. This translates into CASSAAIARGPTNTGELFF. Together with reference TRBV7-9 and TRBJ2-2, the CDR3 gives the full variable domain: DTGVSQNPRHKITKRGQNVTFRCDPISEHNRLYWYRQTLGQGPEFLTYFQNEAQLEKSRLLSDRFSAERPKGSFSTLEIQRTEQGDSAMYLCASSAAIARGPTNTGELFFGEGSRLTVL.

As to this clone: At one end, the junction sequence differs from germline, possibly due to a read error. The V gene is TRBV27, the J gene TRBJ2-7; D gene uncertain. The CDR3 has 18 amino acids. Germline values: CDR1 MNHEY, CDR2 SMNVEV (reference sequence). The CDR3 loop is CASSLNRVDPVYSSEQYF. DNA for the CDR3: TGTGCCAGCAGTCTCAACCGCGTGGATCCCGTTTACTCCTCCGAGCAGTACTTC.

J is TRBJ1-1 and V is TRBV19; tentative D call: TRBD1 (6 bases). V dropped 8 bases and J dropped 5 bases, with 12 bases sitting between them. Germline CDR1 and CDR2: LNHDA and SQIVND (reference sequence). The CDR3 extends over 12 amino acids. CDR3 sequence: CASWTDGTEAFF. The CDR3 region has the DNA TGTGCCAGTTGGACAGACGGAACTGAAGCTTTCTTT.